The clone carrying this T cell receptor (beta chain) was detected only a few times. This entry is derived from a study of blood T cell repertoires in COVID-19. In the study overall: The study drew acute and convalescent COVID-19 samples from the United States, Italy and Spain. Sources were T cells, B-cell-depleted T cells, or PBMCs; the material itself was cDNA or gDNA.

Under the authors' procedure: Reference gene primers were amplified, and this amplification served to estimate nucleated cell counts. TCRdb keeps only in-frame clones here, not all; method: immunoSEQ multiplex PCR. V and J calls and clone size come straight from that table; D and trimming were deduced from the DNA. The sample yields roughly 170,000 clones, 74% seen once. After removal of 6 bases from V and 3 bases from J, the junction contained 9 bases not matched to a gene. The length of the CDR3 is 15 residues. The germline CDR1 and CDR2 sequences are MDHEN and SYDVKM. Sequencing input: peripheral blood. The sequence was collected from an elderly woman with acute or convalescent COVID-19. V and J are TRBV28 and TRBJ2-7, with 9 bases lining up with TRBD2. The DNA for the CDR3 is TGTGCCAGCAGGGTACCTAGCGGGAACCTCTACGAGCAGTACTTC. Amino acid sequence: CASRVPSGNLYEQYF.